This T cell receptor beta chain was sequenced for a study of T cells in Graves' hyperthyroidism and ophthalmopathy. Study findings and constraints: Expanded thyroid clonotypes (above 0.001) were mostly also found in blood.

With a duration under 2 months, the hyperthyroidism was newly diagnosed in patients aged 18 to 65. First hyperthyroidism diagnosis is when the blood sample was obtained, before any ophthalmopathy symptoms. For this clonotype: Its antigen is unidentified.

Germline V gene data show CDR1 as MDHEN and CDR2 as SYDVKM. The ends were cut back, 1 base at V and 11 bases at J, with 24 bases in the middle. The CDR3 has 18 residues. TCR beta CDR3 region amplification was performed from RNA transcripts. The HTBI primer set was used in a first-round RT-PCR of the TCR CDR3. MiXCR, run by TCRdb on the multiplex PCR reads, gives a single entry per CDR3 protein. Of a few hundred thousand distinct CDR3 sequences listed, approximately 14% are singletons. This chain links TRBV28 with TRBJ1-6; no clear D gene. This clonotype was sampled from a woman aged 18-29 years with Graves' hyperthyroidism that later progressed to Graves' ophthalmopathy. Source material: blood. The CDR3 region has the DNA TGTGCCAGCAGTTTATATTCGGATTGGGATCTCAGGTTCACACCCCTCCACTTT. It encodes CASSLYSDWDLRFTPLHF.